These 25 T cell receptor beta chains were all obtained from the same sample, sequenced in a study of post-analysis software for immune sequencing data. Study-level points and caveats: Relative to controls, patients had roughly five TRBV segments at higher frequency, with TRBV5-6, TRBV5-1 and TRBV20-1 among these.

cDNA libraries of TCR beta carried unique molecular identifiers. MiXCR, run by TCRdb on the PCR reads, gives a single entry per CDR3 protein. This repertoire shows a few hundred thousand distinct CDR3 sequences, around 40% found once; its top ten account for 12%. Antigens of these TCRs are unknown. Input material: blood. The origin of the receptors is a girl between 10 and 17 years old with multiple sclerosis.

There are a few counts of this clonotype. The V call is TRBV29-1, the J call TRBJ2-4; perhaps D is TRBD1 or TRBD2 (5 bases each). The CDR3 is 16 amino acids. V was shortened by 5 bases and J by 5 bases, with 22 bases between the two germline ends. Germline CDR1 reads SQVTM; CDR2 reads ANQGSEA. The CDR3 here is CSVLRGPQDAENIQYF. The CDR3 DNA reads as TGCAGCGTTCTCCGGGGCCCCCAGGACGCAGAAAACATTCAGTACTTC.

This clonotype came up a few times. The V gene is TRBV12-3 or TRBV12-4, the J gene TRBJ2-5, with D perhaps matching TRBD2 (5 bases). This CDR3 spans 14 amino acids. V lost 3 bases to trimming and J lost 7 bases, with 15 bases between them. The CDR3 sequence is CASSFVGTAATQYF. CDR3 bases: TGTGCCAGCAGTTTTGTGGGAACAGCGGCGACCCAGTACTTC.

This clonotype was counted between two and nine times. CDR3 in DNA: TGCAGTGCTAGGCCCTGGGGCGACGAGACCCAGTACTTC. Amino acids: CSARPWGDETQYF. The chain uses TRBV20-1 and TRBJ2-5; tentative D call: TRBD1 (5 bases). V was pared by 3 bases and J by 5 bases, with 13 bases between. The germline CDR1 and CDR2 sequences are DFQATT and SNEGSKA (reference sequence). CDR3 length: 13 residues.

This chain connects TRBV4-3 to TRBJ2-1; D ambiguous. V was pared by 3 bases and J by 0 bases, with 12 bases between. The V gene's germline CDR1 is LGHNA and CDR2 YSLEER. This CDR3 is 16 amino acids long. Written as DNA, the CDR3 is TGCGCCAGCAGCCAGGAAACGCTAAGCTCCTACAATGAGCAGTTCTTC. Translating it yields CASSQETLSSYNEQFF.

This chain joins TRBV27 and TRBJ1-1, with D hard to call. The CDR3 covers 14 residues. The germline V and J ends were trimmed by 3 bases and 0 bases, with 8 bases remaining between them. Germline loops: CDR1 MNHEY, CDR2 SMNVEV (reference sequence). The CDR3 DNA sequence: TGTGCCAGCAGTTTTGGACGGATGAACACTGAAGCTTTCTTT. Amino acids: CASSFGRMNTEAFF.

The J gene is TRBJ2-7, the V gene TRBV20-1, with TRBD2 identical over 9 bases. The closer fit of TRBJ2-5 to the DNA end suggests the J call may be wrong. CDR3 length equals 14 residues. Germline V gives CDR1 DFQATT, CDR2 SNEGSKA (reference sequence). CDR3 DNA: TGCAGTGCTCCCGAGTCTAGCGGGACCCAGACCCAGTACTTC. Its protein is CSAPESSGTQTQYF.

There are a few counts of this clonotype. The chain recombines TRBV27 with TRBJ2-1; 11 nucleotides agree with TRBD2. Germline V gene data show CDR1 as MNHEY and CDR2 as SMNVEV (reference sequence). The V gene end was trimmed by 5 bases and the J gene end by 2 bases; junction bases not matched to a gene: 11. The CDR3 covers 18 residues. CDR3 DNA: TGTGCCAGCAGTCCACGTCCCGGGACTAGCGGCCCCTACAATGAGCAGTTCTTC. It encodes CASSPRPGTSGPYNEQFF.

CDR3 nucleotide sequence: TGTGCCAGCGGGTACAGAGGCTCCTACGAGCAGTTCTTC. Protein sequence: CASGYRGSYEQFF. The chain carries TRBV27 and TRBJ2-1; no clear D. Germline V lookup: CDR1 MNHEY, CDR2 SMNVEV (reference sequence). Trimming removed 8 bases from V and 10 bases from J, with 18 bases in between. The CDR3 is 13 amino acids.

The chain uses TRBV3-1 and TRBJ1-2; unclear D gene. The germline V gene has CDR1 LGHDT and CDR2 YNNKEL (reference sequence). CDR3 size: 13 residues. Trimming cost V 4 bases and J 6 bases, with 12 bases left between them. For the CDR3, the DNA is TGTGCCAGCAGCCTCCAACCGGGCGATGGCTACACCTTC. Translating it yields CASSLQPGDGYTF. Full variable domain (rest looked up from reference TRBV3-1 and TRBJ1-2): DTAVSQTPKYLVTQMGNDKSIKCEQNLGHDTMYWYKQDSKKFLKIMFSYNNKELIINETVPNRFSPKSPDKAHLNLHINSLELGDSAVYFCASSLQPGDGYTFGSGTRLTVV.

The chain combines TRBV7-3 with TRBJ2-3, with TRBD2 identical over 10 bases. V shed 5 bases, J shed 4 bases, and the junction held 6 bases outside the gene matches. Germline CDR1 is SGHTA and CDR2 is FQGTGA. This CDR3 region has 15 residues. CDR3 in DNA: TGTGCCAGCAGCCTAGCGGGAGAGGATGCAGATACGCAGTATTTT. It codes for CASSLAGEDADTQYF.

The J gene is TRBJ1-2, the V gene TRBV9; D is uncertain. CDR3 size: 14 residues. The germline V gene has CDR1 SGDLS and CDR2 YYNGEE. Trimming took 0 bases from V and 2 from J, leaving 8 bases between them. CDR3 protein: CASSVEVRNYGYTF. The CDR3 region has the DNA TGTGCCAGCAGCGTAGAAGTCAGGAACTATGGCTACACCTTC.

This sequence joins TRBV21-1 and TRBJ2-7; the listed D gene, TRBD1, was not tested against the DNA. TRBV21-1 is a documented pseudogene. This CDR3 region has 14 residues. The CDR3 region has the DNA TGTGCCAGCAGCAGCGGGACCCACCCCTACGAGCAGTACTTC. Amino acid sequence: CASSSGTHPYEQYF.

This clonotype has only a few counts. The chain carries TRBV12-3 or TRBV12-4 and TRBJ2-6; no clear D. The CDR3 is 16 residues long. Trimming took 3 bases from V and 0 from J, leaving 9 bases between them. As DNA, the CDR3 is TGTGCCAGCAGTTTTTTCCAGTTCTCTGGGGCCAACGTCCTGACTTTC. Protein product: CASSFFQFSGANVLTF.

The chain joins TRBV29-1 to TRBJ2-3; 12 positions agree with TRBD2. V trimming: 7 bases; J trimming: 6 bases; junction bases outside the gene matches: 8. The CDR3 totals 14 residues. Germline CDR1 reads SQVTM; CDR2 reads ANQGSEA. The CDR3 protein is CSGRTSGIWDTQYF. CDR3 coding DNA: TGCAGCGGCCGGACTAGCGGGATTTGGGATACGCAGTATTTT.

This clonotype has more than one count but fewer than ten. The chain carries TRBV18 and TRBJ2-7; 7 bases are a match to TRBD2. J lost 3 bases, V lost 6 bases, and 11 bases had no gene match. The CDR3 runs 15 residues. Germline V gene sequence: CDR1 KGHSH, CDR2 LQKENI. The CDR3 DNA is TGTGCCAGCTCTAAAGACTGGGGAGGGGACTACGAGCAGTACTTC. Protein product: CASSKDWGGDYEQYF.

The chain couples TRBV10-3 to TRBJ1-3, with D tentatively TRBD1 (6 bases). The CDR3 has 13 amino acids. Between the trimmed V and J ends, which lost 8 bases and 2 bases, there was a span of 10 bases. Germline lookup yields CDR1 ENHRY and CDR2 SYGVKD. The CDR3 here is CAIATGPGNTIYF. The CDR3 DNA reads as TGTGCCATCGCTACAGGGCCTGGAAACACCATATATTTT.

This clonotype was counted between two and nine times. This rearrangement joins TRBV6-5 to TRBJ2-7, with 10 bases aligning to TRBD2. Germline trimming cut 8 bases from V and 3 bases from J; bases unmatched to any gene: 7. CDR1 is MNHEY, CDR2 SVGAGI, per germline. CDR3 length: 14 amino acids. DNA of the CDR3: TGTGCCAGCCATCGGACTAGCGGAGGCTACGAGCAGTACTTC. Its translation is CASHRTSGGYEQYF.

The V gene is TRBV27, the J gene TRBJ2-3, with a tentative D call TRBD1 (6 bases). The germline CDR1 and CDR2 sequences are MNHEY and SMNVEV (reference sequence). V was shortened by 3 bases and J by 4 bases, with 11 bases between the two germline ends. The CDR3 totals 14 residues. CDR3: CASSFRGNADTQYF. CDR3 DNA sequence: TGTGCCAGCAGTTTCAGGGGAAACGCAGATACGCAGTATTTT.

The CDR3 sequence: CASFQDRVSEQYF. DNA for the CDR3: TGTGCCAGCTTCCAGGACAGGGTTTCCGAGCAGTACTTC. This chain connects TRBV2 to TRBJ2-7, with 8 bases fitting TRBD1. Looked up from germline, CDR1 is SNHLY and CDR2 is FYNNEI. The CDR3 totals 13 residues. Trimming at V came to 8 bases and at J to 6 bases, leaving 9 bases not matched to a gene.

This clonotype was seen more than once but under ten times. V gene TRBV7-9 combines with J gene TRBJ2-7, with 8 bases matching TRBD1. CDR3 size: 14 residues. With 8 bases clipped from V and 2 bases from J, the junction kept 8 bases outside the gene matches. In germline, CDR1 is SEHNR, CDR2 FQNEAQ (reference sequence). CDR3 DNA sequence: TGTGCCAGCGTCCCCGAGGACAGGGCCTACGAGCAGTACTTC. This translates into CASVPEDRAYEQYF.

The genes are TRBV27 and TRBJ2-1; D unclear. V lost 6 bases to trimming and J lost 5 bases, with 14 bases between them. The CDR3 is made up of 14 amino acids. In germline, CDR1 is MNHEY, CDR2 SMNVEV (reference sequence). The CDR3 DNA is TGTGCCAGCAGCATACCAGCCCCCCACAATGAGCAGTTCTTC. It is translated as CASSIPAPHNEQFF.

The chain combines TRBV7-8 with TRBJ2-5; D is unclear. This CDR3 contains 13 residues. Germline V gene lookup returns CDR1 SGHVS and CDR2 FQNEAQ. Trimming removed 7 bases at V and 1 base at J, with 10 bases between. CDR3: CASKESVQETQYF. CDR3 DNA sequence: TGTGCCAGCAAGGAGAGTGTCCAAGAGACCCAGTACTTC. Variable domain in full (rest from reference TRBV7-8 and TRBJ2-5): GAGVSQSPRYKVAKRGQDVALRCDPISGHVSLFWYQQALGQGPEFLTYFQNEAQLDKSGLPSDRFFAERPEGSVSTLKIQRTQQEDSAVYLCASKESVQETQYFGPGTRLLVL.

This clonotype was recorded only once. This chain links TRBV28 with TRBJ1-5; 10 bases map to TRBD1. The CDR3 is made up of 21 amino acids. CDR1 is MDHEN, CDR2 SYDVKM, per germline. V lost 5 bases and J lost 1; bases outside the gene matches: 20. In nucleotides, the CDR3 is TGTGCCAGCAGTCCGTTTAGTGGGACAGGGGTCGTCAGGAAGAGCAATCAGCCCCAGCATTTT. Amino acids: CASSPFSGTGVVRKSNQPQHF.

This clonotype was observed a few times. The chain couples TRBV4-1 to TRBJ2-1, with 10 bases lining up with TRBD2. Trimming at V came to 2 bases and at J to 0 bases, leaving 4 bases not matched to a gene. This CDR3 region has 17 residues. Looked up from germline, CDR1 is MGHRA and CDR2 is YSYEKL. The CDR3 protein is CASSQTSGVSSYNEQFF. In nucleotides, the CDR3 is TGCGCCAGCAGCCAAACTAGCGGGGTTAGCTCCTACAATGAGCAGTTCTTC.

The gene calls are TRBV6-5 and TRBJ2-7; TRBD2 might be the D (7 bases). The CDR3 runs 15 residues. Between the trimmed V and J ends, which lost 5 bases and 0 bases, there was a span of 14 bases. Germline V lookup: CDR1 MNHEY, CDR2 SVGAGI. The CDR3 spells CASSKQRDTSYEQYF. CDR3 DNA: TGTGCCAGCAGTAAACAGCGGGACACCTCCTACGAGCAGTACTTC.